This T cell receptor (beta chain) is from a study of shared clonotypes between healthy human individuals. When samples were unsorted, roughly 91 million PBMCs were used for genomic DNA. Deep was the level used in running the assay. Researchers sequenced unsorted PBMC DNA using ten immunoSEQ deep assay plates. Original handling: Because ImmunoSEQ provided only junction sequences with no quality scores, the filtering differed. Sequencing was performed with immunoSEQ multiplex PCR; in TCRdb, only in-frame clones are kept and a portion is missing. That table gives V, J and clone size, and the DNA gave D and trimming. This table holds fewer than 700,000 clones, just over 75% found once. Sequencing was performed on PBMCs. The sequence came from a woman in her 40s in good health. Some clones in this sample may be carry-over from other donors' samples.

CDR3: CASSHTSGYRGAGELFF. The DNA for the CDR3 is TGTGCCAGCAGTCACACTAGCGGGTACCGAGGGGCCGGGGAGCTGTTTTTT. The chain uses TRBV11-3 and TRBJ2-2; 9 bases are a match to TRBD2. CDR1 SGHNT and CDR2 YENEEA come from the germline V gene. The CDR3 totals 17 residues. V lost 6 bases, J lost 6 bases, and 14 bases stayed unmatched.